Each of the 13 T cell receptor beta chains below was sequenced from the same sample in a study of OX40 agonist ivuxolimab in advanced cancers. TCRdb's table, derived via immunoSEQ multiplex PCR, lists solely in-frame clones and lacks some. The sample holds around 97,000 clones, less than 90% seen once. Here the sequenced sample was CD4+ or CD8+ T cells sorted from blood, taken in a trial of the OX40 agonist ivuxolimab. The receptors stem from an adult with an advanced solid tumor such as melanoma, head and neck, liver or kidney cancer.

There are a few counts of this clone. The chain joins TRBV7-9 to TRBJ2-1, with TRBD2 matching 10 bases. Looked up from germline, CDR1 is SEHNR and CDR2 is FQNEAQ (reference sequence). This CDR3 has 14 residues. CDR3 sequence (DNA): TGTGCTTCTCTCCTAGCGGGAGTGTACAATGAGCAGTTCTTC. This codes for CASLLAGVYNEQFF.

This clone has more than one count but fewer than ten. V usage is TRBV18 and J usage is TRBJ2-7; perhaps TRBD2 as D (5 bases). The ends were cut back, 4 bases at V and 6 bases at J, with 13 bases in the middle. From germline, CDR1 is KGHSH and CDR2 LQKENI. CDR3 length: 13 residues. CDR3 residues: CASSRETLLEQYF. Here the CDR3 DNA reads TGTGCCAGCTCACGGGAGACCCTTCTCGAGCAGTACTTC.

The chain carries TRBV9 and TRBJ1-3; 7 bases agree with TRBD1. Germline lookup yields CDR1 SGDLS and CDR2 YYNGEE. The CDR3 extends over 16 amino acids. V shed 4 bases, J shed 1 base, and the junction held 8 bases outside the gene matches. CDR3 nucleotide sequence: TGTGCCAGCAGCTTGGGGACAGATATTTCTGGAAACACCATATATTTT. The encoded protein is CASSLGTDISGNTIYF.

The rearrangement links TRBV6-6 to TRBJ1-3, with D unresolved. Between the trimmed V and J ends, which lost 8 bases and 2 bases, there was a span of 7 bases. Germline values: CDR1 MNHNY, CDR2 SVGAGI (reference sequence). The CDR3 totals 12 residues. The CDR3 DNA reads as TGTGCCAGCTACTGGACTGGAAACACCATATATTTT. It yields the protein CASYWTGNTIYF.

This chain links TRBV27 with TRBJ1-2; maybe TRBD1 (5 bases). V was pared by 0 bases and J by 8 bases, with 13 bases between. Germline CDR1 reads MNHEY; CDR2 reads SMNVEV (reference sequence). CDR3 size: 14 residues. CDR3 bases: TGTGCCAGCAGTTTATCTACAGGTTCCTGGGGCTACACCTTC. Its protein product is CASSLSTGSWGYTF.

The chain couples TRBV12-5 to TRBJ1-1; a weak D match, TRBD1 (5 bases). The V gene lost 6 bases and the J gene lost 6 bases, with 11 bases spanning the gap. Germline CDR1 LGHNT, CDR2 FRNRAP. CDR3 length: 12 residues. The CDR3 DNA follows: TGTGCTAGTGGACGACAGCGTTCTGAAGCTTTCTTT. It codes for CASGRQRSEAFF. Full variable domain (outside the CDR3, taken from reference TRBV12-5 and TRBJ1-1): DARVTQTPRHKVTEMGQEVTMRCQPILGHNTVFWYRQTMMQGLELLAYFRNRAPLDDSGMPKDRFSAEMPDATLATLKIQPSEPRDSAVYFCASGRQRSEAFFGQGTRLTVV.

This clone has only one observation. The chain has TRBV10-3 and TRBJ2-7; 9 bases map to TRBD1. Germline lookup yields CDR1 ENHRY and CDR2 SYGVKD. The CDR3 has 16 amino acids. Germline trimming cut 1 base from V and 6 bases from J; bases unmatched to any gene: 10. CDR3 sequence (DNA): TGTGCCATCAGTGAGTTTGAGGCGGGACAGGGCGCCGAGCAGTACTTC. Amino acids: CAISEFEAGQGAEQYF.

The chain has TRBV9 and TRBJ2-6; 8 nucleotides align to TRBD1. Trimming at V came to 0 bases and at J to 2 bases, leaving 1 base not matched to a gene. This CDR3 contains 16 residues. In germline, CDR1 is SGDLS, CDR2 YYNGEE. CDR3 DNA sequence: TGTGCCAGCAGCGTAGCGGGACAGGCTGGGGCCAACGTCCTGACTTTC. As protein: CASSVAGQAGANVLTF. Looking up the rest from reference TRBV9 and TRBJ2-6 gives the full variable domain: DSGVTQTPKHLITATGQRVTLRCSPRSGDLSVYWYQQSLDQGLQFLIQYYNGEERAKGNILERFSAQQFPDLHSELNLSSLELGDSALYFCASSVAGQAGANVLTFGAGSRLTVL.

The chain recombines TRBV7-8 with TRBJ2-1; TRBD1 agrees at 10 bases. Germline CDR1 is SGHVS and CDR2 is FQNEAQ. This CDR3 contains 15 residues. V lost 5 bases, J lost 7 bases, and 8 bases stayed unmatched. As DNA, the CDR3 is TGTGCCAGCAGCCGACAGGGGGCCCCTTTAAATGAGCAGTTCTTC. Its translation: CASSRQGAPLNEQFF.

This clone was counted once. CDR3 DNA sequence: TGTGCCAGCAGCGCCGCCCGGAGCACAGATACGCAGTATTTT. This translates into CASSAARSTDTQYF. The genes are TRBV9 and TRBJ2-3; D unclear. The CDR3 contains 14 residues. V lost 3 bases, J lost 0 bases, and 8 bases lay in between. In germline, CDR1 is SGDLS, CDR2 YYNGEE. The whole variable domain, filled in from reference TRBV9 and TRBJ2-3, reads DSGVTQTPKHLITATGQRVTLRCSPRSGDLSVYWYQQSLDQGLQFLIQYYNGEERAKGNILERFSAQQFPDLHSELNLSSLELGDSALYFCASSAARSTDTQYFGPGTRLTVL.

This chain links TRBV7-9 with TRBJ2-5; D ambiguous. Germline V CDR1 and CDR2: SEHNR, FQNEAQ (reference sequence). This CDR3 is 16 amino acids long. Trimming took 4 bases from V and 1 from J, leaving 16 bases between them. In DNA, the CDR3 is TGTGCCAGCAGCTCTGCACTTAAGACAACCCAAGAGACCCAGTACTTC. Amino acid sequence: CASSSALKTTQETQYF. Based on the CDR3 plus reference TRBV7-9 and TRBJ2-5, the full variable domain is DTGVSQNPRHKITKRGQNVTFRCDPISEHNRLYWYRQTLGQGPEFLTYFQNEAQLEKSRLLSDRFSAERPKGSFSTLEIQRTEQGDSAMYLCASSSALKTTQETQYFGPGTRLLVL.

The chain is built from TRBV7-6 and TRBJ2-3; 9 nucleotides agree with TRBD2. This CDR3 is 15 amino acids long. Germline V gene lookup returns CDR1 SGHVS and CDR2 FNYEAQ. V lost 1 base to trimming and J lost 2 bases; unmatched junction nucleotides: 1. In nucleotides, the CDR3 is TGTGCCAGCAGCTTAGGCGGGAGGGACACAGATACGCAGTATTTT. This gives the protein CASSLGGRDTDTQYF.

V is TRBV9 and J is TRBJ2-1, with 9 nucleotides matching TRBD1. This CDR3 has 13 amino acids. After removal of 3 bases from V and 7 bases from J, the junction contained 2 bases not matched to a gene. The germline gives CDR1 SGDLS, CDR2 YYNGEE. Here the CDR3 DNA reads TGTGCCAGCAGCGGGACAGGGGCGAATGAGCAGTTCTTC. Translation gives CASSGTGANEQFF. Variable domain in full (rest from reference TRBV9 and TRBJ2-1): DSGVTQTPKHLITATGQRVTLRCSPRSGDLSVYWYQQSLDQGLQFLIQYYNGEERAKGNILERFSAQQFPDLHSELNLSSLELGDSALYFCASSGTGANEQFFGPGTRLTVL.